The T cell receptor (beta chain) described here comes from a study of T cell responses to AZD1222 COVID-19 vaccine. Concerning this clone: Its target is unknown.

Here immunoSEQ multiplex PCR was the method, and the copy in TCRdb shows in-frame clones only, minus some. The data contain around 110,000 clones, over 80% of them singletons. V was pared by 0 bases and J by 4 bases, with 18 bases between. There are 17 residues in the CDR3. Germline V lookup: CDR1 LNHNV, CDR2 YYDKDF (reference sequence). General study results and limits: Close to half of spike-specific TCRs reportedly recognize unmutated variant regions. Two AZD1222 administrations were followed by greater Spike-specific TCR breadth and depth. Baseline antibody screening turned up just a handful of seropositive AZD1222 recipients.

Combined were second doses at about 4 or about 12 weeks. Specimen: peripheral blood, collected 28 days after the second AZD1222 dose. This sequence originates from an adult who received the AZD1222 COVID-19 vaccine. V is TRBV15 and J is TRBJ1-1; possible D gene TRBD1, 5 bases. The CDR3 sequence is CATSRDPGMLGGTEAFF. The CDR3 bases are TGTGCCACCAGCAGAGATCCAGGGATGCTTGGAGGCACTGAAGCTTTCTTT.